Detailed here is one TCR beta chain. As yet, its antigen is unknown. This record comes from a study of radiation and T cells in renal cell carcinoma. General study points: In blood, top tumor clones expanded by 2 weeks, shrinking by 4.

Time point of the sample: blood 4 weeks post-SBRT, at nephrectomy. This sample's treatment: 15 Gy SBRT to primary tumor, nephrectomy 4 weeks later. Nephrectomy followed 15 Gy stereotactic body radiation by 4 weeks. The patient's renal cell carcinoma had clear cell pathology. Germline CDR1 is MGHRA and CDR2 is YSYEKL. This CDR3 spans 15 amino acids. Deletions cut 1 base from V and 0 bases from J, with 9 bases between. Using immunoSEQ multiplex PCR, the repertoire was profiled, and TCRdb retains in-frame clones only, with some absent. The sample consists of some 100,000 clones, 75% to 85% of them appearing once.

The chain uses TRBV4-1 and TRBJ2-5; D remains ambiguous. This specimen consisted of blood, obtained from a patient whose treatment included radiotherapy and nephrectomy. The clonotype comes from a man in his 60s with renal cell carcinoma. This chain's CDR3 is CASSQVTRNQETQYF. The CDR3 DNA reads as TGCGCCAGCAGCCAAGTTACACGCAACCAAGAGACCCAGTACTTC.